This is a list of T cell receptor beta chains from one sample in a study of somatic mutations in cytotoxic T cells in rheumatoid arthritis. TCRdb's table, derived via immunoSEQ multiplex PCR, lists solely in-frame clones and lacks some. The sample shows roughly 11,000 clones, around 70% of them seen only once. The sample taken for sequencing was CD8+ T cells sorted from blood. The receptors stem from a man in his sixties or seventies in good health. The CDR3 runs from the conserved cysteine through the conserved F or W. The order of the fields is clone size, J gene, D gene, V gene, CDR3 DNA, CDR3 protein. D genes are given only for firm matches. Size is omitted from some rows. Given values are once, few, many or a class for expanded clones.

>-|TRBJ1-3|-|TRBV6-1
TGTGCCAGCACTGAAAGAGGGTCTGGAAACACCATATATTTT
CASTERGSGNTIYF
>few|TRBJ2-7|-|TRBV7-9
TGTGCCAGCACCTTAGGTTCCTCCTACGAGCAGTACTTC
CASTLGSSYEQYF
>-|TRBJ2-7|-|TRBV4-3
TGCGCCAGCAGCCAAGTCCACAGGGCCCCTATTCCTCCTTACGAGCAGTACTTC
CASSQVHRAPIPPYEQYF
>-|TRBJ1-3|TRBD1|TRBV11-2
TGTGCCAGCAGCGAGAGGGACAGCCGTAGGAACACCATATATTTT
CASSERDSRRNTIYF
>-|TRBJ2-6|-|TRBV7-3
TGTGCCAGCAGCTACCCGGACGTGTCTGGGGCCAACGTCCTGACTTTC
CASSYPDVSGANVLTF
>-|TRBJ2-7|-|TRBV5-1
TGCGCCAGCAGCTTGGCTGGAGGTGAGCAGTACTTC
CASSLAGGEQYF
>-|TRBJ2-7|-|TRBV6-1
TGTGCCAGCGGATCCCGGGACCAAACGGACTTC
CASGSRDQTDF
>-|TRBJ2-7|TRBD1|TRBV6-1
TGTGCCAGCAGTGAAGCCTCCGGGACAGGGGGCTTTGAGCAGTACTTC
CASSEASGTGGFEQYF
>few|TRBJ1-2|-|TRBV30
TGTGCCTGGAGTATCGGGGTCCGCAACTATGGCTACACCTTC
CAWSIGVRNYGYTF
>-|TRBJ2-7|-|TRBV28
TGTGCCAGCAGTTTCCTGGCGAGCGAGCAGTACTTC
CASSFLASEQYF
>-|TRBJ2-2|TRBD2|TRBV5-4
TGTGCCAGCAGATTCACTAGCGGTGGGACCGGGGAGCTGTTTTTT
CASRFTSGGTGELFF
>-|TRBJ2-7|TRBD2|TRBV5-1
TGCGCCAGTTGCCCCGGGACTAGCGGGGGGCCAGGCTACGAGCAGTACTTC
CASCPGTSGGPGYEQYF
>once|TRBJ1-5|TRBD1|TRBV5-8
TGTGCCAGCAGCTGGGGGGGACAGGGGAGACAGCCCCAGCATTTT
CASSWGGQGRQPQHF
>-|TRBJ2-1|-|TRBV30
TGTGCCTGGAGGAACTGGGGGTACAATGAGCAGTTCTTC
CAWRNWGYNEQFF
>once|TRBJ2-3|-|TRBV9
TGTGCCAGCAGCGTAGAGAGTAGCTCCACAGATACGCAGTATTTT
CASSVESSSTDTQYF
>-|TRBJ2-7|TRBD2|TRBV9
TGTGCCAGCAGCGCTGGGGGGGGAAGCTCCTACGAGCAGTACTTC
CASSAGGGSSYEQYF
>-|TRBJ2-1|TRBD2|TRBV6-4
TGTGCCAGCAGTGAGAGCGGGGGGCCCTCTTCCGGGCAGTTCTTC
CASSESGGPSSGQFF
>-|TRBJ2-7|TRBD2|TRBV9
TGTGCCAGCAGCGAAACCGGGACTAGCGGATACGAGCAGTACTTC
CASSETGTSGYEQYF
>few|TRBJ1-1|-|TRBV2
TGTGCCAGCACCCAGCCGGCAGCCATGAACACTGAAGCTTTCTTT
CASTQPAAMNTEAFF
>once|TRBJ1-2|-|TRBV29-1
TGCAGCGTTGATGGAGGGTATGGCTACACCTTC
CSVDGGYGYTF
>-|TRBJ1-1|-|TRBV7-9
TGTGCCAGCAGCCCACAAAACAGGCCACTTAACACTGAAGCTTTCTTT
CASSPQNRPLNTEAFF
>-|TRBJ2-1|TRBD2|TRBV5-6
TGTGCCAGCAGCTTCCGGGGGGGTTTCTACAATGAGCAGTTCTTC
CASSFRGGFYNEQFF
>-|TRBJ1-2|-|TRBV19
TGTGCCAGTAGCCTCAGTACTAACTATGGCTACACCTTC
CASSLSTNYGYTF
>-|TRBJ1-4|-|TRBV28
TGTGCCAGCAGTTTTCGGATCGTTGCAACTAATGAAAAACTGTTTTTT
CASSFRIVATNEKLFF
>-|TRBJ2-7|-|TRBV7-9
TGTGCCAGCAGCTACGACCCGGGACACCAGAGCTCCTACGAGCAGTACTTC
CASSYDPGHQSSYEQYF
>-|TRBJ2-7|-|TRBV25-1
TGTGCCAGCAGTTCCCTGCTCCCCTACGAGCAGTACTTC
CASSSLLPYEQYF
>-|TRBJ2-7|-|TRBV21-1
TGTGCCAGCAGCAAAGGTAAAGGACAAGAAAGCAGCTACGAGCAGTACTTC
CASSKGKGQESSYEQYF
>-|TRBJ2-1|-|TRBV19
TGTGCCAGTAGTCCTGGGGCCGGGAACAATGAGCAGTTCTTC
CASSPGAGNNEQFF
>-|TRBJ2-1|TRBD2|TRBV7-9
TGTGCCAGCAGCGGGGGGGGCAATGAGCAGTTCTTC
CASSGGGNEQFF
>few|TRBJ2-2|TRBD2|TRBV6-4
TGTGCCAGCAGCCACGTAGCGGGAGGGCCCGGCGGGGAGCTGTTTTTT
CASSHVAGGPGGELFF
>-|TRBJ2-1|-|TRBV5-1
TGCGCCAGCAGCTTGGGGGCAAACAATGAGCAGTTCTTC
CASSLGANNEQFF
>-|TRBJ2-7|TRBD1|TRBV29-1
TGCAGCGTTGAAGTCGGGACAGGGACCTACGAGCAGTACTTC
CSVEVGTGTYEQYF